This T cell receptor (beta chain) derives from a study of T cell clonality in common variable immunodeficiency. Notes on the study in general: Reportedly, TCR beta sequences from common variable immunodeficiency showed fewer deletions and N-nucleotide insertions. CVID subjects had higher TCRbeta clonality than healthy controls, most marked in about a third.

Data came from immunoSEQ multiplex PCR; TCRdb stores just in-frame clones and leaves some out. Its listing shows about 7,800 clones. In regard to this clone: The antigen is undetermined.

Each donor provided roughly 5 to 8 ml of heparinized whole blood. Sequenced input: peripheral blood mononuclear cells. The sequence came from a human donor with common variable immunodeficiency.

The CDR3 spells CATSGRWDEQFF. The DNA read from the CDR3 is TGTGCCACGAGCGGCCGTTGGGATGAG. V and J are TRBV19 and TRBJ2-1; weak D call: TRBD2 (5 bases). The read gets to within 3 residues of the CDR3 end, and the germline J gene fills in the rest. Trimming removed 10 bases from V and 8 bases from J, with 15 bases in between. The CDR3 is 12 residues long. In germline, CDR1 is LNHDA, CDR2 SQIVND (reference sequence).